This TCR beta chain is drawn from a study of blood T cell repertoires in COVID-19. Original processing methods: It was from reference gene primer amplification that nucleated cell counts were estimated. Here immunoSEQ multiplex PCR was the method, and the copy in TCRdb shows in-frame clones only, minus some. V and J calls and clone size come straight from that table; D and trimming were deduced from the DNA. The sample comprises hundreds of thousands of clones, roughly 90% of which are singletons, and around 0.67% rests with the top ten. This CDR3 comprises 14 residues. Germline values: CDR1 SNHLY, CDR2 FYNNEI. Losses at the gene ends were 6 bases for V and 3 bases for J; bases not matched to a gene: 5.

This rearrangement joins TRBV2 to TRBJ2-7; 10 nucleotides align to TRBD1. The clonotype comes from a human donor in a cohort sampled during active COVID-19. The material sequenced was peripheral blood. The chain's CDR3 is CASRRGQGVYEQYF. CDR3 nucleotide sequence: TGTGCCAGCAGAAGAGGACAGGGGGTCTACGAGCAGTACTTC.